The present T cell receptor beta chain was sequenced within a study of CD8+ T cells in alopecia areata. Looked up from germline, CDR1 is SQVTM and CDR2 is ANQGSEA. CDR3 length: 11 amino acids. V lost 5 bases, J lost 11 bases, and 13 bases lay in between. Described treatment: oral pan-JAK inhibitor, 5-10 mg twice daily. Isolated RNA was reverse transcribed into cDNA used as the sequencing template. Measured with immunoSEQ multiplex PCR; TCRdb has only the in-frame clones, and not every one. Of more than 110,000 clones listed, around 82% are singletons. The TCR comes from a human donor with alopecia areata. Material: CD8+ T cells sorted from blood, obtained at week 4, from a patient treated with tofacitinib. The genes are TRBV29-1 and TRBJ2-1, with a tentative D call TRBD2 (6 bases). Here the CDR3 DNA reads TGCAGCGTTCAGTTGGGGGGTCAGCAGTTCTTC. Amino acids: CSVQLGGQQFF.